The 21 T cell receptor beta chains listed next were all sequenced from one sample in a study of cytomegalovirus exposure and HLA in healthy donors. The study ran its PCR with 60 Vbeta and 13 Jbeta primers. The method was immunoSEQ multiplex PCR; TCRdb's version includes in-frame clones alone and lacks a portion of them. This sample has around 120,000 clones; about 80% occur once, and the top ten carry approximately 3%. Sequencing used PBMCs. The source is a woman between 40 and 55 years old in good health and CMV-seronegative.

This sequence joins TRBV9 and TRBJ1-1, with 7 nucleotides matching TRBD1. V shed 5 bases, J shed 2 bases, and the junction held 6 bases outside the gene matches. The CDR3 has 14 amino acids. Germline CDR1 reads SGDLS; CDR2 reads YYNGEE. The CDR3 here is CASRVGTENTEAFF. Written as DNA, the CDR3 is TGTGCCAGCAGAGTTGGGACAGAAAACACTGAAGCTTTCTTT.

The chain employs TRBV4-1 and TRBJ2-7; TRBD1 aligns across 8 bases. The germline gives CDR1 MGHRA, CDR2 YSYEKL. Trimming took 1 base from V and 5 from J; bases not matched to a gene: 10. The CDR3 runs to 16 residues. For the CDR3, the DNA is TGCGCCAGCAGCCAAGTTGGATCTGACAGGGGCAACGAGCAGTACTTC. Translating gives CASSQVGSDRGNEQYF.

Of note for this clone: The final CDR3 position lacks the conserved phenylalanine or tryptophan, pointing to a likely read error. The DNA is left out, because the CDR3 cannot be placed on it with certainty; the CDR3 is given as TCRdb lists it. J is TRBJ2-7 and V is TRBV30; the table's D call, TRBD1, was not checked against the DNA. The CDR3 spans 11 amino acids, including both terminal residues. CDR1 and CDR2 from the germline V gene are GTSNPN and SVGIG (reference sequence). CDR3 protein: CAWEEGDRGAL.

This sequence joins TRBV5-6 and TRBJ1-2, with D hard to call. Looked up from germline, CDR1 is SGHDT and CDR2 is YYEEEE. Trimming cost V 1 base and J 4 bases, with 11 bases left between them. The CDR3 consists of 14 residues. The CDR3, as DNA: TGTGCCAGCAGCTTGTCGGATCGGGGCTATGGCTACACCTTC. Protein sequence: CASSLSDRGYGYTF.

The chain joins TRBV5-1 to TRBJ2-2, with D unclear. CDR3 size: 12 residues. Germline V gene sequence: CDR1 SGHRS, CDR2 YFSETQ. V lost 4 bases, J lost 6 bases, and 7 bases lay in between. CDR3 in DNA: TGCGCCAGCAGCCCGGTACCCGGGGAGCTGTTTTTT. Its translation is CASSPVPGELFF.

V is TRBV14 and J is TRBJ2-7; D possibly corresponds to TRBD1 (5 bases). Germline CDR1 reads SGHDN; CDR2 reads FVKESK. The V end was cut by 0 bases, the J end by 6 bases, with 9 bases between. The CDR3 extends over 13 amino acids. The CDR3 loop is CASSQDLRGEQYF. DNA for the CDR3: TGTGCCAGCAGCCAAGATCTTAGGGGCGAGCAGTACTTC.

The rearrangement links TRBV5-4 to TRBJ1-3, with D perhaps TRBD1 (5 bases). The length of the CDR3 is 17 residues. Germline CDR1 is SGHNT and CDR2 is YYREEE (reference sequence). V lost 4 bases, J lost 3 bases, and 20 bases lay in between. The DNA of the CDR3 is TGTGCCAGCAGCCAAGACCCCGGGGGTTTAGTTGGAAACACCATATATTTT. Translated, it gives CASSQDPGGLVGNTIYF.

The chain combines TRBV9 with TRBJ2-1; TRBD1 might be the D (6 bases). The CDR3 loop spans 16 amino acids. Trimming removed 4 bases from V and 3 bases from J, with 17 bases in between. Germline V lookup: CDR1 SGDLS, CDR2 YYNGEE. The CDR3 region is CASSSTGNGGYNEQFF. The CDR3 DNA sequence: TGTGCCAGCAGCTCTACAGGGAACGGCGGCTACAATGAGCAGTTCTTC. Using reference TRBV9 and TRBJ2-1 for the parts outside the CDR3, the full variable domain is DSGVTQTPKHLITATGQRVTLRCSPRSGDLSVYWYQQSLDQGLQFLIQYYNGEERAKGNILERFSAQQFPDLHSELNLSSLELGDSALYFCASSSTGNGGYNEQFFGPGTRLTVL.

The chain uses TRBV5-1 and TRBJ2-5; 7 nucleotides agree with TRBD1. The J call may not be correct, given that the DNA end is closer to TRBJ2-7. Germline V gene data show CDR1 as SGHRS and CDR2 as YFSETQ. This CDR3 spans 15 amino acids. The CDR3 bases are TGCGCCAGCAGCTTGACAGGGGCCATCTCCTACGAGCAGTACTTC. Protein: CASSLTGAISYEQYF.

The V call is TRBV7-9, the J call TRBJ1-1; D is undetermined. V was pared by 1 base and J by 3 bases, with 6 bases between. Germline V lookup: CDR1 SEHNR, CDR2 FQNEAQ (reference sequence). There are 13 residues in the CDR3. The CDR3 sequence: CASSLGQHTEAFF. CDR3 coding DNA: TGTGCCAGCAGCTTAGGACAACACACTGAAGCTTTCTTT.

As DNA, the CDR3 is TGCAGCGTCTGGACAGGGACCGGCTACGAGCAGTACTTC. As protein: CSVWTGTGYEQYF. This sequence joins TRBV29-1 and TRBJ2-7; 8 positions agree with TRBD1. In germline, CDR1 is SQVTM, CDR2 ANQGSEA. The CDR3 loop spans 13 amino acids. After removal of 6 bases from V and 3 bases from J, the junction contained 7 bases not matched to a gene.

V gene TRBV5-1 combines with J gene TRBJ2-5; 8 bases map to TRBD1. In germline, CDR1 is SGHRS, CDR2 YFSETQ. The CDR3 length is 13 residues. With 4 bases clipped from V and 2 bases from J, the junction kept 1 base outside the gene matches. The CDR3 sequence: CASSRQGQETQYF. CDR3 nucleotides: TGCGCCAGCAGCCGACAGGGGCAAGAGACCCAGTACTTC.

CDR3 residues: CASSYSPGRPQHF. CDR3 nucleotides: TGTGCCAGCAGTTACTCGCCGGGGAGGCCCCAGCATTTT. The chain links TRBV6-5 to TRBJ1-5; D remains ambiguous. V dropped 0 bases and J dropped 9 bases, with 9 bases sitting between them. This CDR3 is 13 amino acids long. The germline gives CDR1 MNHEY, CDR2 SVGAGI.

The CDR3 reads CASSLQGVGTDTQYF. Here the CDR3 DNA reads TGTGCCAGCAGCTTGCAAGGGGTTGGTACAGATACGCAGTATTTT. This chain links TRBV5-6 with TRBJ2-3; weak D call: TRBD1 (5 bases). This CDR3 contains 15 residues. CDR1 is SGHDT, CDR2 YYEEEE, per germline. Deletions cut 1 base from V and 3 bases from J, with 12 bases between.

V and J are TRBV15 and TRBJ2-1, with 12 bases aligning to TRBD2. J lost 7 bases, V lost 0 bases, and 4 bases had no gene match. The CDR3 has 16 amino acids. CDR1 is LNHNV, CDR2 YYDKDF, per germline (reference sequence). The CDR3 nucleotides read TGTGCCACCAGCAGAGAACGGACTAGCGGGGCGAATGAGCAGTTCTTC. It is translated as CATSRERTSGANEQFF.

The chain carries TRBV30 and TRBJ2-7, with 14 bases matching TRBD2. Germline loops: CDR1 GTSNPN, CDR2 SVGIG (reference sequence). V dropped 8 bases and J dropped 9; count of bases not matched to a gene: 9. CDR3 length equals 13 residues. This CDR3 is CARGTSGSLWQYF. In DNA form, the CDR3 reads TGTGCCCGAGGGACTAGCGGGAGTCTCTGGCAGTACTTC.

This chain connects TRBV28 to TRBJ2-2; TRBD2 matches 8 bases. With V trimmed by 1 base and J by 5 bases, 9 bases remained unmatched. Germline CDR1 and CDR2: MDHEN and SYDVKM. The CDR3 runs to 17 residues. The CDR3 DNA follows: TGTGCCAGCAGTTTATCGGCTAGCGGGTCCAAAACCGGGGAGCTGTTTTTT. It is translated as CASSLSASGSKTGELFF.

This chain links TRBV27 with TRBJ1-1, with D possibly TRBD1 on 6 matching bases. Germline V lookup: CDR1 MNHEY, CDR2 SMNVEV (reference sequence). The V gene lost 2 bases and the J gene lost 3 bases, with 13 bases spanning the gap. CDR3 length: 15 residues. The CDR3 region is CASSLQQGLYTEAFF. The CDR3 region has the DNA TGTGCCAGCAGTTTACAACAGGGTCTTTACACTGAAGCTTTCTTT.

A few counts support this clone. This rearrangement joins TRBV15 to TRBJ2-1; D possibly corresponds to TRBD1 (5 bases). The V gene lost 3 bases and the J gene lost 5 bases, with 14 bases spanning the gap. This CDR3 has 15 amino acids. Germline values: CDR1 LNHNV, CDR2 YYDKDF (reference sequence). The CDR3, as DNA: TGTGCCACCAGCAGGGGGCAGGAGTGGAACAATGAGCAGTTCTTC. Translation gives CATSRGQEWNNEQFF.

The V gene is TRBV4-1, the J gene TRBJ1-1; no clear D. V shed 0 bases and J shed 4 bases, with 15 bases lying between them. The CDR3 extends over 16 amino acids. Germline V CDR1 and CDR2: MGHRA, YSYEKL. The CDR3 protein is CASSQDLAGSGTEAFF. The CDR3 nucleotides read TGCGCCAGCAGCCAAGATCTCGCAGGAAGTGGCACTGAAGCTTTCTTT.

V and J are TRBV5-1 and TRBJ2-1, with TRBD1 matching 8 bases. Germline values: CDR1 SGHRS, CDR2 YFSETQ. Unmatched junction bases numbered 3, after V lost 4 bases and J lost 0 bases. The CDR3 contains 15 residues. In DNA form, the CDR3 reads TGCGCCAGCAGCCCCCAGGGGGCCTCCTACAATGAGCAGTTCTTC. Translation gives CASSPQGASYNEQFF.